These 29 T cell receptor beta chains came from one sample sequenced in a study of T-cell memory formation after mild COVID-19. MiXCR was run by TCRdb on the 5' RACE reads, yielding one entry per CDR3 protein. The repertoire includes roughly 240,000 distinct CDR3 sequences, around 15% of them detected once, and roughly 20% sits in the top ten. Sequences were obtained from PBMCs or a T cell subset sorted from them (not recorded which). These receptors were taken from a young man who had mild COVID-19 (a few samples of this study predate the infection). Cell type and time point are not known.

The rearrangement uses TRBV25-1 and TRBJ1-6, with 9 bases matching TRBD1. The V gene's germline CDR1 is MGHDK and CDR2 SYGVNS. The CDR3 length is 20 residues. The V gene end was trimmed by 1 base and the J gene end by 8 bases; junction bases not matched to a gene: 18. CDR3 DNA sequence: TGTGCCAGCAGTGAATCCGCGGGGACAGGGATGCCACTTTTGGATTCACCCCTCCACTTT. Translation gives CASSESAGTGMPLLDSPLHF.

This clonotype was picked up a small number of times. The chain combines TRBV20-1 with TRBJ2-7; D call uncertain. The CDR3 totals 14 residues. With 3 bases removed from V and 8 bases from J, the gap between germline ends came to 20 bases. Germline V CDR1 and CDR2: DFQATT, SNEGSKA (reference sequence). For the CDR3, the DNA is TGCAGTGCTAGCCTCTACTCTACCCCCCGGAAGCAGTACTTC. Its protein product is CSASLYSTPRKQYF.

V and J are TRBV7-2 and TRBJ2-7; D is perhaps TRBD2 (5 bases). This CDR3 has 15 amino acids. Looked up from germline, CDR1 is SGHTA and CDR2 is FQGNSA. V lost 2 bases and J 3 bases, leaving 14 bases between the germline ends. The CDR3 DNA reads TGTGCCAGCAGCTTATTTGCACTGGGAGACTACGAGCAGTACGTC. This sequence encodes CASSLFALGDYEQYV.

This clonotype has more than one count but fewer than ten. The chain combines TRBV4-3 with TRBJ2-7, with 7 bases identical to TRBD1. This CDR3 contains 16 residues. Germline assignment: CDR1 LGHNA and CDR2 YSLEER. Germline trimming cut 1 base from V and 0 bases from J; bases unmatched to any gene: 6. The CDR3 bases are TGCGCCAGCAGCCAAGGACAGGGATTGGGCTCCTACGAGCAGTACGTC. Translating it yields CASSQGQGLGSYEQYV.

This clonotype was observed a few times. The chain has TRBV15 and TRBJ2-3; 9 nucleotides line up with TRBD2. Germline V gives CDR1 LNHNV, CDR2 YYDKDF (reference sequence). CDR3 length: 14 amino acids. Losses at the gene ends were 6 bases for V and 1 base for J; bases not matched to a gene: 2. Here the CDR3 DNA reads TGTGCCACCAGAACTAGCGGGCGCACAGATACGCAGTATTTT. This codes for CATRTSGRTDTQYF.

The chain links TRBV29-1 to TRBJ1-1, with 7 bases matching TRBD1. J was trimmed by 6 bases and V by 7 bases; bases with no gene match: 5. This CDR3 contains 11 residues. Germline V gives CDR1 SQVTM, CDR2 ANQGSEA. This chain's CDR3 is CSGRDSSEAFF. The CDR3 DNA is TGCAGCGGCCGGGACAGCTCTGAAGCTTTCTTT.

V is TRBV11-2 and J is TRBJ1-2; tentatively, D is TRBD1 (5 bases). The CDR3 is made up of 13 amino acids. Germline values: CDR1 SGHAT, CDR2 FQNNGV. V shed 3 bases and J shed 6 bases, with 11 bases lying between them. This CDR3 reads CASSFQGPDGYTF. CDR3 coding DNA: TGTGCCAGCAGCTTCCAGGGTCCCGATGGCTACACCTTC.

This clonotype has a handful of counts. This chain joins TRBV6-5 and TRBJ2-5, with D tentatively TRBD2 (6 bases). The CDR3 spans 12 residues. The V gene's germline CDR1 is MNHEY and CDR2 SVGAGI. Trimming took 2 bases from V and 5 from J, leaving 6 bases between them. The CDR3 loop reads CASSYGRETQYF. CDR3 nucleotides: TGTGCCAGCAGTTACGGGAGGGAGACCCAGTACTTC.

This clonotype was seen only a few times. CDR3 sequence reads: CASSQVAQGFYEQYF. The CDR3 coding sequence is TGCGCCAGCAGCCAAGTCGCACAGGGATTCTACGAGCAGTACTTC. The chain recombines TRBV4-1 with TRBJ2-7, with D perhaps matching TRBD1 (6 bases). V was pared by 1 base and J by 3 bases, with 13 bases between. The germline V gene has CDR1 MGHRA and CDR2 YSYEKL. This CDR3 comprises 15 residues.

The J gene is TRBJ1-3, the V gene TRBV11-2; D uncertain. The germline CDR1 and CDR2 sequences are SGHAT and FQNNGV. Trimming stripped 0 bases from V and 4 bases from J, with 19 bases between. The CDR3 has 18 residues. Written as DNA, the CDR3 is TGTGCCAGCAGCTTAGATCGCAGTTCCACCCCGGCGGGAAACACCATATATTTT. It yields the protein CASSLDRSSTPAGNTIYF.

This clonotype was detected only a few times. This rearrangement joins TRBV6-2 or TRBV6-3 to TRBJ2-1; D is unclear. The length of the CDR3 is 15 residues. Per germline, CDR1 MNHEY and CDR2 SVGEGT. V was trimmed by 5 bases and J by 0 bases, leaving 11 bases between them. CDR3 sequence reads: CASSLREISYNEQFF. The CDR3 nucleotides read TGTGCCAGCAGTCTCCGCGAGATCTCCTACAATGAGCAGTTCTTC.

The chain carries TRBV19 and TRBJ2-2; D may match TRBD1 or TRBD2 (7 bases each). The ends were cut back, 10 bases at V and 6 bases at J, with 15 bases in the middle. This CDR3 contains 13 residues. CDR1 is LNHDA and CDR2 is SQIVND in the germline V gene (reference sequence). The CDR3 DNA sequence: TGTGCCATTGAGACAGGGAGGGCCGGGGAGCTGTTTTTT. Translated: CAIETGRAGELFF.

This clonotype was counted ten times or more. This chain joins TRBV4-2 and TRBJ1-5; TRBD1 agrees at 9 bases. Germline V gene lookup returns CDR1 LGHNA and CDR2 YNFKEQ. This CDR3 region has 15 residues. V was clipped by 5 bases and J by 0 bases; unmatched bases: 2. CDR3 residues: CASSSQGASNQPQHF. Here the CDR3 DNA reads TGTGCCAGCAGCTCACAGGGGGCTAGCAATCAGCCCCAGCATTTT.

This chain uses TRBV29-1 with TRBJ2-4, with D tentatively TRBD1 or TRBD2 (5 bases each). The CDR3 totals 13 residues. Germline CDR1 and CDR2: SQVTM and ANQGSEA. Trimming left V 3 bases short and J 5 bases short, with 11 bases between. The CDR3 DNA is TGCAGCGTTGATTACGGGGCCCAAAACATTCAGTACTTC. This gives the protein CSVDYGAQNIQYF.

The chain uses TRBV25-1 and TRBJ1-6; 8 bases map to TRBD1. The CDR3 consists of 15 residues. V lost 8 bases, J lost 1 base, and 4 bases stayed unmatched. Germline V gene sequence: CDR1 MGHDK, CDR2 SYGVNS. CDR3: CASQTGDSYNSPLHF. CDR3 coding DNA: TGTGCCAGCCAGACAGGGGATTCCTATAATTCACCCCTCCACTTT.

The V gene is TRBV5-1, the J gene TRBJ2-5, with D tentatively TRBD2 (6 bases). CDR1 is SGHRS, CDR2 YFSETQ, per germline. The CDR3 extends over 13 amino acids. V lost 4 bases to trimming and J lost 4 bases, with 11 bases between them. The CDR3: CASSRGTSETQYF. DNA for the CDR3: TGCGCCAGCAGCCGGGGGACGTCAGAGACCCAGTACTTC.

This chain connects TRBV5-1 to TRBJ1-4; D gene ambiguous. From germline, CDR1 is SGHRS and CDR2 YFSETQ. CDR3 length equals 13 residues. The germline V and J ends were trimmed by 5 bases and 3 bases, with 8 bases remaining between them. This chain's CDR3 is CASRVGANEKLFF. The DNA for the CDR3 is TGCGCCAGCAGGGTGGGAGCTAATGAAAAACTGTTTTTT. Supplemented by reference TRBV5-1 and TRBJ1-4, the full variable domain reads KAGVTQTPRYLIKTRGQQVTLSCSPISGHRSVSWYQQTPGQGLQFLFEYFSETQRNKGNFPGRFSGRQFSNSRSEMNVSTLELGDSALYLCASRVGANEKLFFGSGTQLSVL.

V and J are TRBV5-6 and TRBJ2-3; 12 bases match TRBD2. V lost 5 bases, J lost 2 bases, and 9 bases stayed unmatched. This CDR3 is built from 17 residues. CDR1 SGHDT and CDR2 YYEEEE come from the germline V gene. CDR3 bases: TGTGCCAGCAGTCTGGAGGCTAGCGGGGGGGCCACAGATACGCAGTATTTT. Protein sequence: CASSLEASGGATDTQYF.

This clonotype was observed a handful of times. This rearrangement joins TRBV6-2 or TRBV6-3 to TRBJ2-7; no clear D. Germline V gene data show CDR1 as MNHEY and CDR2 as SVGEGT. The CDR3 extends over 13 amino acids. The V end was cut by 4 bases, the J end by 1 base, with 8 bases between. The CDR3 spells CASSWNGSYEQYF. In DNA form, the CDR3 reads TGTGCCAGCAGTTGGAACGGTTCCTACGAGCAGTACTTC.

The chain uses TRBV12-3 or TRBV12-4 and TRBJ2-1; 9 bases are a match to TRBD1. Trimming took 5 bases from V and 9 from J; bases not matched to a gene: 8. CDR3 length: 14 amino acids. CDR3 sequence: CASSPGQGRGEQFF. The CDR3 nucleotides are TGTGCCAGCAGTCCGGGACAGGGACGAGGTGAGCAGTTCTTC.

This clonotype has a handful of counts. The chain combines TRBV9 with TRBJ2-1, with a tentative D call TRBD2 (6 bases). The CDR3 has 12 amino acids. Between the trimmed V and J ends, which lost 0 bases and 10 bases, there was a span of 8 bases. Looked up from germline, CDR1 is SGDLS and CDR2 is YYNGEE. CDR3 coding DNA: TGTGCCAGCAGCGTAGATGCGGGGGAGCAGTTCTTC. The encoded protein is CASSVDAGEQFF.

There are many counts of this clonotype. This chain uses TRBV6-2 or TRBV6-3 with TRBJ1-5; D unclear. The CDR3 runs to 15 residues. Germline lookup yields CDR1 MNHEY and CDR2 SVGEGT. V was cut by 4 bases and J by 0 bases, with 10 bases left in between. The CDR3 bases are TGTGCCAGCAGTTCAATTTCTTATAGCAATCAGCCCCAGCATTTT. Encoded protein: CASSSISYSNQPQHF.

This clonotype was detected a few times. CDR3 protein: CASSLYSPVKGARGYTF. The CDR3 coding sequence is TGTGCCAGCAGCTTATATTCGCCCGTGAAAGGAGCGAGGGGCTACACCTTC. The chain carries TRBV7-2 and TRBJ1-2; D is unclear. The CDR3 spans 17 residues. V was pared by 2 bases and J by 8 bases, with 24 bases between. The germline gives CDR1 SGHTA, CDR2 FQGNSA.

This rearrangement joins TRBV12-3 or TRBV12-4 to TRBJ1-2; TRBD1 matches 7 bases. J lost 8 bases, V lost 5 bases, and 17 bases had no gene match. The CDR3 is 16 amino acids. CDR3 nucleotide sequence: TGTGCCAGCAGTCTTGGGACAGCTTCGCTAGAATGGGGCTACACCTTC. Residues: CASSLGTASLEWGYTF.

The chain combines TRBV13 with TRBJ2-1; D is undetermined. The CDR3 sequence is 13 residues long. CDR1 PRHDT and CDR2 FYEKMQ come from the germline V gene (reference sequence). V shed 6 bases and J shed 8 bases, with 14 bases lying between them. The CDR3 is CASRALGWDEQFF. In nucleotides, the CDR3 is TGTGCCAGCAGAGCCTTGGGGTGGGATGAGCAGTTCTTC.

The chain joins TRBV10-3 to TRBJ2-6; the D is unclear. The CDR3 is made up of 14 amino acids. Germline loops: CDR1 ENHRY, CDR2 SYGVKD. V shed 6 bases and J shed 0 bases, with 6 bases lying between them. CDR3 nucleotide sequence: TGTGCCATCAGGGACGGCTCTGGGGCCAACGTCCTGACTTTC. It is translated as CAIRDGSGANVLTF.

This clonotype has just a few counts. The rearrangement joins TRBV29-1 to TRBJ2-3, with D uncertain. Germline CDR1 is SQVTM and CDR2 is ANQGSEA. The CDR3 is 12 amino acids. V was pared by 3 bases and J by 2 bases, with 6 bases between. CDR3: CSVEWHTDTQYF. CDR3 sequence (DNA): TGCAGCGTTGAGTGGCACACAGATACGCAGTATTTT.

This chain links TRBV12-3 or TRBV12-4 with TRBJ1-5, with D unclear. The CDR3 length is 14 residues. Deletions cut 2 bases from V and 1 base from J, with 6 bases between. The chain's CDR3 is CASSLTESNQPQHF. The CDR3 DNA follows: TGTGCCAGCAGTTTAACAGAAAGCAATCAGCCCCAGCATTTT.

This clonotype was seen many times. This rearrangement joins TRBV7-6 to TRBJ2-5; D is tentatively TRBD1 or TRBD2 (6 bases each). Between the trimmed V and J ends, which lost 3 bases and 5 bases, there was a span of 13 bases. The germline V gene has CDR1 SGHVS and CDR2 FNYEAQ. The CDR3 contains 14 residues. In DNA form, the CDR3 reads TGTGCCAGCAGCTTTGGGCAAGGGGGGGAGACCCAGTACTTC. This encodes CASSFGQGGETQYF.